This T cell receptor beta chain was sequenced for a study of cytomegalovirus exposure and HLA in healthy donors. Researchers ran the PCR with 60 Vbeta and 13 Jbeta primers. Only in-frame clones appear in the TCRdb table, and some are missing; sequencing was by immunoSEQ multiplex PCR. Across 50,000 or so clones, the top ten clones capture roughly 12% of the sample. Germline CDR1 and CDR2: SGHDT and YYEEEE. This CDR3 contains 14 residues. The ends were cut back, 0 bases at V and 4 bases at J, with 10 bases in the middle. This chain links TRBV5-6 with TRBJ1-2; weak D call: TRBD1 (6 bases). The sequenced sample consisted of PBMCs. This sequence originates from a woman in her sixties in good health and CMV-seropositive. CDR3 nucleotide sequence: TGTGCCAGCAGCTTGGAAGGACAGTCCTATGGCTACACCTTC. Amino acid sequence: CASSLEGQSYGYTF.